This is a list of T cell receptor beta chains from one sample in a study of beta chain features in type 1 diabetes. Repertoires were generated with immunoSEQ multiplex PCR, while TCRdb's copy carries only in-frame clones and drops some. The sample consists of some 900,000 clones, 15% to 20% of them appearing once. Sequencing was carried out using naive CD4+ T cells from blood. These receptor sequences come from a woman in her late teens or twenties in good health. The CDR3 runs from the conserved cysteine through the conserved F or W. Fields, in order: D gene, V gene, clone size, J gene, CDR3 protein, CDR3 DNA. D genes are given only for firm matches. Rows may omit the clone size; those that give it use once, few, many or a size class.

D gene: TRBD2; V gene: TRBV5-6; clone size: -; J gene: TRBJ2-5; CDR3 protein: CASSQQGLEETQYF; CDR3 DNA: TGTGCCAGCAGCCAACAAGGACTAGAAGAGACCCAGTACTTC
D gene: -; V gene: TRBV7-2; clone size: few; J gene: TRBJ2-7; CDR3 protein: CASSWAGLETGEQYF; CDR3 DNA: TGTGCCAGCAGCTGGGCCGGGCTGGAGACGGGGGAGCAGTACTTC
D gene: -; V gene: TRBV5-6; clone size: -; J gene: TRBJ1-3; CDR3 protein: CASSLTGNGNTIYF; CDR3 DNA: TGTGCCAGCAGCTTGACAGGAAATGGAAACACCATATATTTT
D gene: TRBD1; V gene: TRBV7-2; clone size: few; J gene: TRBJ2-3; CDR3 protein: CASSLDRGGTDTQYF; CDR3 DNA: TGTGCCAGCAGCTTGGACAGGGGGGGCACAGATACGCAGTATTTT
D gene: -; V gene: TRBV9; clone size: -; J gene: TRBJ2-5; CDR3 protein: CASSVEAQGNQETQYF; CDR3 DNA: TGTGCCAGCAGCGTAGAGGCGCAGGGCAACCAAGAGACCCAGTACTTC
D gene: -; V gene: TRBV20-1; clone size: -; J gene: TRBJ2-5; CDR3 protein: CSATWGTQYF; CDR3 DNA: TGCAGTGCCACTTGGGGGACCCAGTACTTC
D gene: -; V gene: TRBV19; clone size: few; J gene: TRBJ1-1; CDR3 protein: CASSLRTKAFF; CDR3 DNA: TGTGCCAGTAGTCTGCGGACTAAAGCTTTCTTT
D gene: TRBD1; V gene: TRBV7-7; clone size: -; J gene: TRBJ2-3; CDR3 protein: CASSPQGETDTQYF; CDR3 DNA: TGTGCTAGCAGCCCCCAGGGGGAGACAGATACGCAGTATTTT
D gene: -; V gene: TRBV7-2; clone size: few; J gene: TRBJ2-7; CDR3 protein: CASSQRSTYEQYF; CDR3 DNA: TGTGCCAGCAGCCAGAGGTCAACCTACGAGCAGTACTTC
D gene: -; V gene: TRBV5-6; clone size: few; J gene: TRBJ2-3; CDR3 protein: CASSLLYRIGADTQYF; CDR3 DNA: TGTGCCAGCAGCTTGCTGTATCGGATTGGCGCAGATACGCAGTATTTT
D gene: -; V gene: TRBV7-9; clone size: -; J gene: TRBJ2-5; CDR3 protein: CASSLGLETQYF; CDR3 DNA: TGTGCCAGCAGCTTAGGTCTAGAGACCCAGTACTTC
D gene: -; V gene: TRBV19; clone size: -; J gene: TRBJ2-3; CDR3 protein: CASSIGAHTQYF; CDR3 DNA: TGTGCCAGTAGTATAGGGGCACATACGCAGTATTTT
D gene: -; V gene: TRBV7-3; clone size: few; J gene: TRBJ2-2; CDR3 protein: CASSLRSTGELFF; CDR3 DNA: TGTGCCAGCAGCTTAAGGAGTACCGGGGAGCTGTTTTTT
D gene: TRBD1; V gene: TRBV28; clone size: -; J gene: TRBJ2-5; CDR3 protein: CASSSRTGGQETQYF; CDR3 DNA: TGTGCCAGCAGTTCGCGGACAGGGGGACAAGAGACCCAGTACTTC
D gene: -; V gene: TRBV7-2; clone size: -; J gene: TRBJ2-5; CDR3 protein: CASSVLWGETQYF; CDR3 DNA: TGTGCCAGCAGCGTGCTCTGGGGAGAGACCCAGTACTTC
D gene: -; V gene: TRBV6-5; clone size: -; J gene: TRBJ1-1; CDR3 protein: CASSYRTVNTEAFF; CDR3 DNA: TGTGCCAGCAGTTACCGGACAGTGAACACTGAAGCTTTCTTT
D gene: -; V gene: TRBV29-1; clone size: few; J gene: TRBJ1-1; CDR3 protein: CSAKDSPNTEAFF; CDR3 DNA: TGCAGCGCGAAGGACAGCCCGAACACTGAAGCTTTCTTT
D gene: -; V gene: TRBV28; clone size: -; J gene: TRBJ1-2; CDR3 protein: CASSLSGFGGYGYTF; CDR3 DNA: TGTGCCAGCAGTTTATCCGGGTTCGGGGGCTATGGCTACACCTTC
D gene: TRBD2; V gene: TRBV6-5; clone size: -; J gene: TRBJ2-1; CDR3 protein: CASRSSGSVEQFF; CDR3 DNA: TGTGCCAGCAGATCTAGCGGGAGCGTCGAACAGTTCTTC
D gene: -; V gene: TRBV7-8; clone size: few; J gene: TRBJ2-7; CDR3 protein: CASSLGSVVGTLPYEQYF; CDR3 DNA: TGTGCCAGCAGCTTAGGGTCTGTCGTAGGGACACTTCCCTACGAGCAGTACTTC
D gene: -; V gene: TRBV10-3; clone size: -; J gene: TRBJ2-1; CDR3 protein: CAISDGVYNEQFF; CDR3 DNA: TGTGCCATCAGTGACGGAGTCTACAATGAGCAGTTCTTC